This note documents a single T cell receptor beta chain sequence. This entry is derived from a study of cytotoxic CD8 clonotypes in ibrutinib-treated CLL. On the study more broadly: It was after a median approximately eleven months of treatment, range 6 to 36, that response samples were taken.

The CDR3 extends over 12 amino acids. The germline V gene has CDR1 SQVTM and CDR2 ANQGSEA. V lost 6 bases and J lost 1, with 9 bases in between. TCRdb keeps only in-frame clones here, not all; method: immunoSEQ multiplex PCR. This sample has about 80,000 clones, with roughly 80% found just once. The chain uses TRBV29-1 and TRBJ1-1; possible D gene TRBD1, 5 bases. This TCR derives from a human donor with chronic lymphocytic leukemia. The specimen was PBMCs, collected after 12 months of ibrutinib treatment. The CDR3 spells CSVNTGNTEAFF. The CDR3, as DNA: TGCAGCGTAAACACAGGGAACACTGAAGCTTTCTTT.